The next 2 T cell receptor beta chains were all read from a single sample in a study of cytomegalovirus exposure and HLA in healthy donors. The PCR employed 60 Vbeta primers together with 13 Jbeta primers. The repertoire was sequenced with immunoSEQ multiplex PCR; TCRdb's copy has only in-frame clones and lacks some. The sample gives under 200,000 clones, 80% to 85% of which show up once; 1.5% to 2% is in the top ten. The sample taken for sequencing was PBMCs. The receptor source for this set is a man aged 18 to 30 in good health and CMV-seronegative.

J is TRBJ1-5 and V is TRBV2, with 7 nucleotides matching TRBD1. V trimming: 1 base; J trimming: 3 bases; junction bases outside the gene matches: 6. This CDR3 spans 16 amino acids. Germline assignment: CDR1 SNHLY and CDR2 FYNNEI. The CDR3 is CASSEVGTAFNQPQHF. CDR3 in DNA: TGTGCCAGCAGTGAAGTCGGGACAGCTTTCAATCAGCCCCAGCATTTT.

This chain links TRBV28 with TRBJ1-4; maybe TRBD1 (5 bases). V lost 6 bases to trimming and J lost 7 bases, with 21 bases between them. This CDR3 has 16 residues. The germline gives CDR1 MDHEN, CDR2 SYDVKM. This CDR3 is CASRLRGGGEAEKLFF. In DNA, the CDR3 is TGTGCCAGCAGGCTCCGCGGTGGGGGGGAGGCTGAAAAACTGTTTTTT.